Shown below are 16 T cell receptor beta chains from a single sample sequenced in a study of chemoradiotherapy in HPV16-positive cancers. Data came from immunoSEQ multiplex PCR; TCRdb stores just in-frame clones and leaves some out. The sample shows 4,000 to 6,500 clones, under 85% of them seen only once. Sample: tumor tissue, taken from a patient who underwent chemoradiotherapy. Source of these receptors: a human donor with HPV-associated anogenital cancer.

The CDR3, as DNA: TGTGCCAGCAGTTCGGGACAGGGTAGGGAGACCCAGTACTTC. This sequence encodes CASSSGQGRETQYF. The chain is built from TRBV28 and TRBJ2-5; 9 bases agree with TRBD1. CDR1 is MDHEN and CDR2 is SYDVKM in the germline V gene. With 4 bases clipped from V and 5 bases from J, the junction kept 5 bases outside the gene matches. This CDR3 contains 14 residues.

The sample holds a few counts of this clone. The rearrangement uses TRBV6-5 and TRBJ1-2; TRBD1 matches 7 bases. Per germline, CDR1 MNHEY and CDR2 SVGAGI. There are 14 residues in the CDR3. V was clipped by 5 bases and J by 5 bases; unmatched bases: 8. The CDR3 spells CASSRTGPLYGYTF. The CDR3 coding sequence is TGTGCCAGCAGTCGGACAGGACCGCTATATGGCTACACCTTC.

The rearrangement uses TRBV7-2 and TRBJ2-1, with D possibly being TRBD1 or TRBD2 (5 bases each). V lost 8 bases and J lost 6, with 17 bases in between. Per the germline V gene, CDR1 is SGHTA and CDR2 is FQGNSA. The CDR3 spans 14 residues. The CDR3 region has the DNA TGTGCCAGCCGTAACCGGGGCGCTCTCAATGAGCAGTTCTTC. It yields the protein CASRNRGALNEQFF.

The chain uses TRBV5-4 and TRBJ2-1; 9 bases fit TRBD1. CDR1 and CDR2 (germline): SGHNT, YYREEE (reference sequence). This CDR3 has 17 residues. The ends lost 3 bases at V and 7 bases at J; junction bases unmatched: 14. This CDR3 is CASSSRTTGGAGNEQFF. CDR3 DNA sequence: TGTGCCAGCAGCTCCCGAACAACAGGGGGCGCGGGGAATGAGCAGTTCTTC.

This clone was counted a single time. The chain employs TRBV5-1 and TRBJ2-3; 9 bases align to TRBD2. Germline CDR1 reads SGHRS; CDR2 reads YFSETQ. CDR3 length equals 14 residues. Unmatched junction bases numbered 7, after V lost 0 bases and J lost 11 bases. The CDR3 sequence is CASSLVTSGPGQYF. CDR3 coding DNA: TGCGCCAGCAGCTTGGTGACTAGCGGACCCGGGCAGTATTTT. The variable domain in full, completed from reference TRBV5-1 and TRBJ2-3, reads KAGVTQTPRYLIKTRGQQVTLSCSPISGHRSVSWYQQTPGQGLQFLFEYFSETQRNKGNFPGRFSGRQFSNSRSEMNVSTLELGDSALYLCASSLVTSGPGQYFGPGTRLTVL.

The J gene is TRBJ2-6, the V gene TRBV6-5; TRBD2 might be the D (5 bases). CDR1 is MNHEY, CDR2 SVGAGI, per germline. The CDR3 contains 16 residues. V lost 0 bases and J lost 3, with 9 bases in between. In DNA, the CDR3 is TGTGCCAGCAGTTACTCAACCGGGGATGGGGCCAACGTCCTGACTTTC. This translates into CASSYSTGDGANVLTF.

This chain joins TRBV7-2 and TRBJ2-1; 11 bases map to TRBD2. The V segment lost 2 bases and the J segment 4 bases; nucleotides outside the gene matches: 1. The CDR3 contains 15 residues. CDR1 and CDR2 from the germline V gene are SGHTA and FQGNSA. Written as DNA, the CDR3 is TGTGCCAGCAGCTTACTAGCGGGAGGTTACAATGAGCAGTTCTTC. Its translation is CASSLLAGGYNEQFF.

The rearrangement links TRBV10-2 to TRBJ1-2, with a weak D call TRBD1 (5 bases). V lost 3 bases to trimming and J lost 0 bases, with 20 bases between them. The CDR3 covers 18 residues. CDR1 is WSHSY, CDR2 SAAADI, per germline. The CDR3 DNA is TGCGCCAGCAGTGAATGGGTCCTGGGGGTTCCAACTAACTATGGCTACACCTTC. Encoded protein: CASSEWVLGVPTNYGYTF.

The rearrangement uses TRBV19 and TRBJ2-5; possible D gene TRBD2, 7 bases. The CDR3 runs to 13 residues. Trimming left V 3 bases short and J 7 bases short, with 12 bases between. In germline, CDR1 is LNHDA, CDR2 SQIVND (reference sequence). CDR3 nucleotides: TGTGCCAGTAGTATGCAGGGAGGGGGGACCCAGTACTTC. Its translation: CASSMQGGGTQYF.

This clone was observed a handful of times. CDR3 residues: CASSLVPSGRAPTGELFF. In DNA form, the CDR3 reads TGTGCCAGCAGCTTAGTGCCCAGCGGGAGGGCCCCAACCGGGGAGCTGTTTTTT. This chain joins TRBV7-9 and TRBJ2-2, with TRBD2 identical over 10 bases. The germline V gene has CDR1 SEHNR and CDR2 FQNEAQ (reference sequence). V dropped 1 base and J dropped 5; count of bases not matched to a gene: 10. The CDR3 consists of 18 residues.

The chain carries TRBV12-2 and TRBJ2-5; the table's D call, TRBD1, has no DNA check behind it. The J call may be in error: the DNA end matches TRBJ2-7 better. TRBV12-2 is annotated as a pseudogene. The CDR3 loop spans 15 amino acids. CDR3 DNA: TGTGCAAGTCGCTTAGTTGTCAGGCTCCCCTACGAGCAGTACTTC. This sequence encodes CASRLVVRLPYEQYF.

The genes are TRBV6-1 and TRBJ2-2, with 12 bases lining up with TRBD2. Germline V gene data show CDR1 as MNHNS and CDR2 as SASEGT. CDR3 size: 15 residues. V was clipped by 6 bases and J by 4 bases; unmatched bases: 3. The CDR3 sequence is CASSPLAGGTGELFF. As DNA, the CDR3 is TGTGCCAGCAGCCCACTAGCGGGGGGCACCGGGGAGCTGTTTTTT.

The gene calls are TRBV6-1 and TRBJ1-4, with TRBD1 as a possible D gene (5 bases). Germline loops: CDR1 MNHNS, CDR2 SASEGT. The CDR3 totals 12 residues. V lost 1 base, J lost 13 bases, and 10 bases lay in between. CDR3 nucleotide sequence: TGTGCCAGCAGTGAAGACTTCGGGACACTGTTTTTT. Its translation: CASSEDFGTLFF.

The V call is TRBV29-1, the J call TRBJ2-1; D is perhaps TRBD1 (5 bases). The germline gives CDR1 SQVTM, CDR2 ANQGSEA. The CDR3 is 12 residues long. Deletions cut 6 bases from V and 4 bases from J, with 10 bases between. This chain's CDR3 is CSVRQPYNEQFF. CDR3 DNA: TGCAGCGTCCGACAGCCATACAATGAGCAGTTCTTC.

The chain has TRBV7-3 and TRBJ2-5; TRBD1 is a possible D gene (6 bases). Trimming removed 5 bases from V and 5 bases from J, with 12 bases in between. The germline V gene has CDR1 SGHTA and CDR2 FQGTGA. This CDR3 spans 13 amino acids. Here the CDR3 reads CASSLRGGETQYF. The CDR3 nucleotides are TGTGCCAGCAGCCTCAGGGGTGGGGAGACCCAGTACTTC.

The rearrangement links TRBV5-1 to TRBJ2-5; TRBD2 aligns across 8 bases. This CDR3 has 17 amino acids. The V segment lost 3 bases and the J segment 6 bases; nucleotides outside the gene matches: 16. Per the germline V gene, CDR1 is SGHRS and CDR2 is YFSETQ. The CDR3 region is CASSSFYITSGGKTQYF. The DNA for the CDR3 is TGCGCCAGCAGCTCATTCTACATTACTAGCGGCGGAAAGACCCAGTACTTC.